Below are 15 T cell receptor beta chains sequenced from a single sample in a study of cytotoxic CD8 clonotypes in ibrutinib-treated CLL. Repertoires were generated with immunoSEQ multiplex PCR, while TCRdb's copy carries only in-frame clones and drops some. The sample consists of under 45,000 clones, 55% to 80% of them appearing once. The sample here was PBMCs, taken at disease progression, from a patient treated with ibrutinib. These receptor sequences come from a human donor with chronic lymphocytic leukemia.

V and J are TRBV5-1 and TRBJ2-2; TRBD1 might be the D (5 bases). This CDR3 contains 15 residues. Germline V gene data show CDR1 as SGHRS and CDR2 as YFSETQ. V lost 2 bases and J lost 4, with 12 bases in between. The CDR3 sequence is CASSFYQGRTGELFF. CDR3 bases: TGCGCCAGCAGCTTTTATCAGGGCCGCACCGGGGAGCTGTTTTTT.

The chain couples TRBV19 to TRBJ1-2; perhaps TRBD1 as D (5 bases). In germline, CDR1 is LNHDA, CDR2 SQIVND (reference sequence). Trimming removed 10 bases from V and 0 bases from J, with 18 bases in between. The CDR3 consists of 15 residues. Here the CDR3 DNA reads TGTGCCACCTCGGACATCCGTGGGGCTAACTATGGCTACACCTTC. Amino acids: CATSDIRGANYGYTF.

A few counts support this clone. V and J are TRBV11-2 and TRBJ1-2; D call uncertain. V was clipped by 1 base and J by 3 bases, with 9 bases between them. Germline CDR1 is SGHAT and CDR2 is FQNNGV. The CDR3 is 14 amino acids. As DNA, the CDR3 is TGTGCCAGCAGCTTAGGATCGACGTACTATGGCTACACCTTC. Protein sequence: CASSLGSTYYGYTF.

This clone occurred a few times. This chain connects TRBV7-2 to TRBJ2-2; TRBD2 matches 8 bases. Germline CDR1 and CDR2: SGHTA and FQGNSA. After removal of 5 bases from V and 7 bases from J, the junction contained 12 bases not matched to a gene. The CDR3 extends over 16 amino acids. CDR3 protein: CASSPPWAGGGGELFF. DNA of the CDR3: TGTGCCAGCAGCCCCCCATGGGCGGGAGGAGGCGGGGAGCTGTTTTTT. Full variable domain (remainder filled in from reference TRBV7-2 and TRBJ2-2): GAGVSQSPSNKVTEKGKDVELRCDPISGHTALYWYRQSLGQGLEFLIYFQGNSAPDKSGLPSDRFSAERTGGSVSTLTIQRTQQEDSAVYLCASSPPWAGGGGELFFGEGSRLTVL.

The rearrangement uses TRBV4-1 and TRBJ1-2; 7 bases match TRBD1. J was trimmed by 4 bases and V by 5 bases; bases with no gene match: 16. The germline gives CDR1 MGHRA, CDR2 YSYEKL. The CDR3 contains 17 residues. The CDR3 sequence: CASSSKPGQQVVYGYTF. Here the CDR3 DNA reads TGCGCCAGCAGCTCGAAACCGGGACAGCAAGTTGTCTATGGCTACACCTTC.

V and J are TRBV9 and TRBJ2-2; weak D call: TRBD2 (5 bases). Germline V gene data show CDR1 as SGDLS and CDR2 as YYNGEE. The CDR3 runs to 14 residues. Trimming cost V 5 bases and J 1 base, with 9 bases left between them. CDR3 DNA: TGTGCCAGCAGGACGGCGGGGAACACCGGGGAGCTGTTTTTT. Translated, it gives CASRTAGNTGELFF. Based on the CDR3 plus reference TRBV9 and TRBJ2-2, the full variable domain is DSGVTQTPKHLITATGQRVTLRCSPRSGDLSVYWYQQSLDQGLQFLIQYYNGEERAKGNILERFSAQQFPDLHSELNLSSLELGDSALYFCASRTAGNTGELFFGEGSRLTVL.

The chain uses TRBV25-1 and TRBJ1-1, with D tentatively TRBD1 (6 bases). The V end lost 2 bases, the J end lost 5 bases, and 9 bases lay between the germline ends. Germline CDR1 and CDR2: MGHDK and SYGVNS. The CDR3 is made up of 13 amino acids. CDR3 protein: CASSEGGWTEAFF. CDR3 coding DNA: TGTGCCAGCAGTGAAGGGGGCTGGACTGAAGCTTTCTTT.

This chain links TRBV11-1 with TRBJ2-3, with a possible D match to TRBD2 (6 bases). Germline V CDR1 and CDR2: SGHAT, FQDESV (reference sequence). Trimming removed 5 bases from V and 1 base from J, with 13 bases in between. This CDR3 contains 15 residues. CDR3 amino acids: CASSRGRIGTDTQYF. As DNA, the CDR3 is TGTGCCAGCAGCCGGGGGAGGATAGGCACAGATACGCAGTATTTT.

With regard to this clone: A junction boundary mismatches the germline segment, possibly from a read error. The chain links TRBV7-7 to TRBJ2-1, with 7 bases identical to TRBD2. The length of the CDR3 is 16 residues. Germline CDR1 is SSHAT and CDR2 is FNYEAQ (reference sequence). CDR3 sequence reads: CASSPMGGSSYNEQFF. The CDR3 nucleotides read TGTGCTAGCAGCCCTATGGGCGGGAGCTCCTACAATGAGCAGTTCTTC.

The chain joins TRBV2 to TRBJ1-1; no firm D call. Trimming shortened V by 2 bases and J by 0 bases, and 10 bases separated the two germline ends. The CDR3 runs to 15 residues. Germline CDR1 SNHLY, CDR2 FYNNEI. The CDR3 bases are TGTGCCAGCAGTGAATCGGGTAGCATGAACACTGAAGCTTTCTTT. It specifies CASSESGSMNTEAFF.

This chain connects TRBV5-4 to TRBJ1-2, with 7 bases matching TRBD1. Per germline, CDR1 SGHNT and CDR2 YYREEE (reference sequence). With V trimmed by 3 bases and J by 4 bases, 24 bases remained unmatched. CDR3 length: 20 amino acids. The CDR3 nucleotides read TGTGCCAGCAGCTCCCCGACAGGGCTCGATTGGACACTTCCCTTCTATGGCTACACCTTC. Its translation is CASSSPTGLDWTLPFYGYTF.

V is TRBV7-3 and J is TRBJ2-3; D gene ambiguous. Deletions cut 3 bases from V and 7 bases from J, with 11 bases between. Germline CDR1 SGHTA, CDR2 FQGTGA. The CDR3 is 13 residues long. CDR3 coding DNA: TGTGCCAGCAGCTTTCTTAAGGGAAATACGCAGTATTTT. Its protein is CASSFLKGNTQYF.

This clone was observed once. This sequence joins TRBV10-1 and TRBJ2-7, with a tentative D call TRBD2 (5 bases). The CDR3 totals 15 residues. V was pared by 3 bases and J by 4 bases, with 16 bases between. The germline V gene has CDR1 WNHNN and CDR2 SYGVQD (reference sequence). The CDR3 here is CASSDGPDSWYEQYF. In nucleotides, the CDR3 is TGCGCCAGCAGTGATGGCCCGGACTCCTGGTACGAGCAGTACTTC.

V is TRBV21-1 and J is TRBJ1-2. TRBV21-1 is a known pseudogene. The CDR3 length is 9 residues. The CDR3 nucleotides are TGTGCCAGTGCTCCGGGCTACACCTTC. Translation: CASAPGYTF.

The chain carries TRBV28 and TRBJ1-5; D possibly corresponds to TRBD1 (5 bases). Germline V gives CDR1 MDHEN, CDR2 SYDVKM. CDR3 length: 16 residues. Trimming shortened V by 4 bases and J by 0 bases, and 13 bases separated the two germline ends. This chain's CDR3 is CASSSIGGYSNQPQHF. CDR3 DNA sequence: TGTGCCAGCAGTTCTATCGGGGGTTATAGCAATCAGCCCCAGCATTTT.